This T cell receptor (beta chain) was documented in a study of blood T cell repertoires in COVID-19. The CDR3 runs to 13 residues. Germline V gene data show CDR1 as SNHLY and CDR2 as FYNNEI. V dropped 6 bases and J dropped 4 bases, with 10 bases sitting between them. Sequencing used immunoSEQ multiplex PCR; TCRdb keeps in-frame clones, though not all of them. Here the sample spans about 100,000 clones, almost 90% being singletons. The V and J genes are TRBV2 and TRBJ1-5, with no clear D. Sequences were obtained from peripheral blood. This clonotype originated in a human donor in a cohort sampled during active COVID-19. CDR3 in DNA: TGTGCCAGCAGCCCGGACTTAAATCAGCCCCAGCATTTT. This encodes CASSPDLNQPQHF.